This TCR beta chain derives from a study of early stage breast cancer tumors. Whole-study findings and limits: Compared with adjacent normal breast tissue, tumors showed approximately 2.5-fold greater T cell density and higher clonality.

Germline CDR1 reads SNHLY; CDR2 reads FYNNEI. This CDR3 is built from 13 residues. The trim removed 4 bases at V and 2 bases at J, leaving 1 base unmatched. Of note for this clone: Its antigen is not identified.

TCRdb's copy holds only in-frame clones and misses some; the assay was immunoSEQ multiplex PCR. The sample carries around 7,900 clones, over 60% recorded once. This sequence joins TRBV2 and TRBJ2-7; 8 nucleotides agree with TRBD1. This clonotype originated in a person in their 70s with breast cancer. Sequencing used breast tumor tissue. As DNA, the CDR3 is TGTGCCAGCAGTGGACAGGGGACCTACGAGCAGTACTTC. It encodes CASSGQGTYEQYF.